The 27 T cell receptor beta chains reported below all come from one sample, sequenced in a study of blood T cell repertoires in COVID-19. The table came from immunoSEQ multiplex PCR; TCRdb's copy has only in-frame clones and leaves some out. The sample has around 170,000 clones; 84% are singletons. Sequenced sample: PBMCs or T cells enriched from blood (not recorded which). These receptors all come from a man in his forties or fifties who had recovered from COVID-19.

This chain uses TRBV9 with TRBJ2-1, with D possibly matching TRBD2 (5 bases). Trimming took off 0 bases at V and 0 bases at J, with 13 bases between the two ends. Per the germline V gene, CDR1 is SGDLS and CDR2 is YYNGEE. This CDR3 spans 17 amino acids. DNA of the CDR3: TGTGCCAGCAGCGTAGGTGGAGGTAAAAGCTCCTACAATGAGCAGTTCTTC. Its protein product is CASSVGGGKSSYNEQFF. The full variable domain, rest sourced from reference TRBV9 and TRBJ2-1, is DSGVTQTPKHLITATGQRVTLRCSPRSGDLSVYWYQQSLDQGLQFLIQYYNGEERAKGNILERFSAQQFPDLHSELNLSSLELGDSALYFCASSVGGGKSSYNEQFFGPGTRLTVL.

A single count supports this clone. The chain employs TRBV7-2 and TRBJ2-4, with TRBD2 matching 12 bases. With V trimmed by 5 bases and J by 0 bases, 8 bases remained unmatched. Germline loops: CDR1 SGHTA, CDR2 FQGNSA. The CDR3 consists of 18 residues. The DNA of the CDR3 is TGTGCCAGCAGCGCCCGGACTAGCGGGGATTTAGCCAAAAACATTCAGTACTTC. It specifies CASSARTSGDLAKNIQYF.

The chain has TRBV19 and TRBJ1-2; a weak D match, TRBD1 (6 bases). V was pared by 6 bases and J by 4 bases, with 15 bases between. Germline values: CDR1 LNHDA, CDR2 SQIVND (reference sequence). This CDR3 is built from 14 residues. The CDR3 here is CASRGTPSLYGYTF. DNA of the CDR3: TGTGCCAGTAGGGGGACACCGAGCCTCTATGGCTACACCTTC.

The CDR3 protein is CASSGRRGMETQYF. As DNA, the CDR3 is TGTGCCAGCAGCGGGAGGCGGGGAATGGAGACCCAGTACTTC. The rearrangement joins TRBV2 to TRBJ2-5; 7 bases map to TRBD2. Germline CDR1 reads SNHLY; CDR2 reads FYNNEI. Trimming removed 6 bases from V and 5 bases from J; junction bases left unmatched: 9. This CDR3 has 14 residues.

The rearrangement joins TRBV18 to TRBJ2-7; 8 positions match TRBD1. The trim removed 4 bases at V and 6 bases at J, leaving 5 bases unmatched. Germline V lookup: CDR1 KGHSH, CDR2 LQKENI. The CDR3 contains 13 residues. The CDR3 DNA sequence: TGTGCCAGCTCACGGGACAGGTTGAGCGAGCAGTACTTC. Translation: CASSRDRLSEQYF. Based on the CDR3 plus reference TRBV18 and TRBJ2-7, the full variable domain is NAGVMQNPRHLVRRRGQEARLRCSPMKGHSHVYWYRQLPEEGLKFMVYLQKENIIDESGMPKERFSAEFPKEGPSILRIQQVVRGDSAAYFCASSRDRLSEQYFGPGTRLTVT.

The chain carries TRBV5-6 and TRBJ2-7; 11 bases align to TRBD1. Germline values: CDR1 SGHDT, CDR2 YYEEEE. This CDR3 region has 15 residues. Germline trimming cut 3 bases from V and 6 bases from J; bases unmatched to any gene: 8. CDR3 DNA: TGTGCCAGCAGCTCAGGACAGGGGGCGTACAGCGAGCAGTACTTC. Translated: CASSSGQGAYSEQYF.

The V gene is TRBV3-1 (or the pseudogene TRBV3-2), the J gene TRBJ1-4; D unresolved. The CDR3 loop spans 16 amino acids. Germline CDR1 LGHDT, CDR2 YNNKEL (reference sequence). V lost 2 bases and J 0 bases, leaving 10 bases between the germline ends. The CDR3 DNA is TGTGCCAGCAGCCAACAGCAGGTCGCAACTAATGAAAAACTGTTTTTT. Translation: CASSQQQVATNEKLFF.

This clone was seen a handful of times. CDR3 residues: CASSDSSSRTDTQYF. The CDR3, as DNA: TGTGCCAGCAGTGACTCATCCTCTCGCACAGATACGCAGTATTTT. This chain connects TRBV6-4 to TRBJ2-3; D not certain. V was shortened by 0 bases and J by 1 base, with 8 bases between the two germline ends. In germline, CDR1 is MRHNA, CDR2 SNTAGT. This CDR3 has 15 amino acids.

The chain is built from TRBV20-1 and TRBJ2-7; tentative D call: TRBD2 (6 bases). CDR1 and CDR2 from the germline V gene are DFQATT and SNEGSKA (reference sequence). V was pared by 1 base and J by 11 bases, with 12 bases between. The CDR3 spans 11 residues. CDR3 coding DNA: TGCAGTGCTAGAGTCGGGGGACCTAAGTACTTC. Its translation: CSARVGGPKYF.

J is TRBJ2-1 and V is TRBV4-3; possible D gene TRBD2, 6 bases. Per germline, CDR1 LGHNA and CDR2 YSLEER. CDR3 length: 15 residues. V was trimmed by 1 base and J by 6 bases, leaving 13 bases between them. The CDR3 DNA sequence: TGCGCCAGCAGCCAAGCAGCGGGCGCCCTCAATGAGCAGTTCTTC. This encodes CASSQAAGALNEQFF.

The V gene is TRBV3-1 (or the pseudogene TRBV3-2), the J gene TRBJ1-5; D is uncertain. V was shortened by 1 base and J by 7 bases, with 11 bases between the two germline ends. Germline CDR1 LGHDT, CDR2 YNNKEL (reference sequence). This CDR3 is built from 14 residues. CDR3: CASSQATIGQPQHF. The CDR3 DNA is TGTGCCAGCAGCCAAGCGACAATAGGACAGCCCCAGCATTTT.

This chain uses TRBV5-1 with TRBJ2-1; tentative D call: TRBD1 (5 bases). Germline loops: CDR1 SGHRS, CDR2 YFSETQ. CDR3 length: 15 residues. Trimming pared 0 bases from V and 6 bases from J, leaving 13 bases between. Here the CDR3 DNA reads TGCGCCAGCAGCTTGGAACAGGCAGGTATCAATGAGCAGTTCTTC. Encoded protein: CASSLEQAGINEQFF.

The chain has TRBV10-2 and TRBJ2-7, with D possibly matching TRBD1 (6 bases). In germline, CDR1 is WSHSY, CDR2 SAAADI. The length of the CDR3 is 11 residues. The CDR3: CATAGAREQYF. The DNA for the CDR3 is TGCGCTACAGCAGGGGCGCGGGAGCAGTACTTC.

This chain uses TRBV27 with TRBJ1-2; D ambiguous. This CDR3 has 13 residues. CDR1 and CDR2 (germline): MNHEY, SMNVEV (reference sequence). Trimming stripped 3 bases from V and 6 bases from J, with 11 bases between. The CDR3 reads CASSFWGANGYTF. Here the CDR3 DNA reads TGTGCCAGCAGTTTTTGGGGAGCGAATGGCTACACCTTC.

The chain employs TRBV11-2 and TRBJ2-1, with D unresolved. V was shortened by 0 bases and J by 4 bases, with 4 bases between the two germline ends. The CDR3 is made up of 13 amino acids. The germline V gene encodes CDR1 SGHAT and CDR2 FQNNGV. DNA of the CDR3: TGTGCCAGCAGCTTAGAGACTTACAATGAGCAGTTCTTC. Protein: CASSLETYNEQFF.

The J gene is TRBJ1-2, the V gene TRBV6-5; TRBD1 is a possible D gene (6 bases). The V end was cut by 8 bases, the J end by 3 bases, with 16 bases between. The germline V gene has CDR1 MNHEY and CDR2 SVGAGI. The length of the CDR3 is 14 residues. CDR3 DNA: TGTGCCAGCGGGGGGGGCAGGGCCGACTATGGCTACACCTTC. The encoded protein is CASGGGRADYGYTF.

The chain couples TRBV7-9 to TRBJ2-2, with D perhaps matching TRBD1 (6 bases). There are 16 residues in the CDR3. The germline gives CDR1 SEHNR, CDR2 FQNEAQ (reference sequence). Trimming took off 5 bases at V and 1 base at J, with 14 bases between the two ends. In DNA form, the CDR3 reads TGTGCCAGCAGCAAACAGGGATATGAGAACACCGGGGAGCTGTTTTTT. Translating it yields CASSKQGYENTGELFF.

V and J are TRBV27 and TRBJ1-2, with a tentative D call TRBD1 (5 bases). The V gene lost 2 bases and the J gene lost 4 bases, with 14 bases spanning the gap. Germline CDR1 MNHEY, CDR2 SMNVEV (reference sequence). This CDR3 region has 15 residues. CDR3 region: CASSLARGEGYGYTF. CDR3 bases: TGTGCCAGCAGTTTAGCGCGGGGGGAGGGCTATGGCTACACCTTC.

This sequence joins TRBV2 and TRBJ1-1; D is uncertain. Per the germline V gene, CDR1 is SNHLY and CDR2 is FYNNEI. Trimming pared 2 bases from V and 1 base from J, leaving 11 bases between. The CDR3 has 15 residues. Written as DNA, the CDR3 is TGTGCCAGCAGTGAAACGGGGATCGAGAACACTGAAGCTTTCTTT. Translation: CASSETGIENTEAFF.

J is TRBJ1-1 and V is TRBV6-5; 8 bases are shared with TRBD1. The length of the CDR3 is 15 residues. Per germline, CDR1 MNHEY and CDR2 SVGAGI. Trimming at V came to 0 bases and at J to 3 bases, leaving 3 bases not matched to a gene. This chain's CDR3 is CASSYSDRDDTEAFF. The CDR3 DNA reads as TGTGCCAGCAGTTACTCGGACAGGGATGACACTGAAGCTTTCTTT.

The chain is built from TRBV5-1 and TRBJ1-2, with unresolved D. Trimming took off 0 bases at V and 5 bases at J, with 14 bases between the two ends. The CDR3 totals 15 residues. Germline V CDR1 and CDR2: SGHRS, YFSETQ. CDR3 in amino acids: CASSLGPGSGYGYTF. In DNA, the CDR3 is TGCGCCAGCAGCTTGGGTCCAGGTTCGGGGTATGGCTACACCTTC. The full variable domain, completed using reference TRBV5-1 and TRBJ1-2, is KAGVTQTPRYLIKTRGQQVTLSCSPISGHRSVSWYQQTPGQGLQFLFEYFSETQRNKGNFPGRFSGRQFSNSRSEMNVSTLELGDSALYLCASSLGPGSGYGYTFGSGTRLTVV.

In nucleotides, the CDR3 is TGTGCCAGCTCACCGGGACAGACTTCGGTGGCAGCTTTCTTT. Its translation: CASSPGQTSVAAFF. This chain uses TRBV18 with TRBJ1-1; 7 positions match TRBD1. CDR1 is KGHSH, CDR2 LQKENI, per germline. The CDR3 is made up of 14 amino acids. J lost 10 bases, V lost 3 bases, and 11 bases had no gene match.

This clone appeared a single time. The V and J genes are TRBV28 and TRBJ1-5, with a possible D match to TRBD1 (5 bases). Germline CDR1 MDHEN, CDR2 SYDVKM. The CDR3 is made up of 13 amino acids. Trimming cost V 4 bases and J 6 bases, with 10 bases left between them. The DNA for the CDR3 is TGTGCCAGCAGTTCAGGGTATAGTCAGCCCCAGCATTTT. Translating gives CASSSGYSQPQHF.

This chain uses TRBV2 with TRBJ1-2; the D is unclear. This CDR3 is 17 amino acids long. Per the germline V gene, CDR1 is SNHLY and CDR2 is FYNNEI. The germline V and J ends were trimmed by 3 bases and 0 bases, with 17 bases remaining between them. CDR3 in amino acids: CASSERGTDKSNYGYTF. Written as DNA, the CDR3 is TGTGCCAGCAGTGAGCGGGGAACTGATAAATCTAACTATGGCTACACCTTC.

The CDR3 nucleotides are TGTGCCATCAGCCGGACAGGGAACAATTCACCCCTCCACTTT. This encodes CAISRTGNNSPLHF. The gene calls are TRBV10-3 and TRBJ1-6, with 8 positions matching TRBD1. Trimming removed 6 bases from V and 7 bases from J; junction bases left unmatched: 5. CDR3 size: 14 residues. Germline CDR1 reads ENHRY; CDR2 reads SYGVKD.

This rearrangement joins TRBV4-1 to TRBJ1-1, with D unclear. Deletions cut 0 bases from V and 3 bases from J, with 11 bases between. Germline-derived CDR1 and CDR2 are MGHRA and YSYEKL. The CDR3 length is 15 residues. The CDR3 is CASSQEREKYTEAFF. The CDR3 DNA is TGCGCCAGCAGCCAAGAGAGGGAAAAGTACACTGAAGCTTTCTTT.

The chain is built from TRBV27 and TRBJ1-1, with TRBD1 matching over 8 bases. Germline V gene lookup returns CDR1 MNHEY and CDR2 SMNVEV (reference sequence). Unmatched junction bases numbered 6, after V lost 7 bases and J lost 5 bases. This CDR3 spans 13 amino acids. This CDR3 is CASNHRGGTEAFF. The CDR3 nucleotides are TGTGCCAGCAACCACAGGGGGGGAACTGAAGCTTTCTTT.